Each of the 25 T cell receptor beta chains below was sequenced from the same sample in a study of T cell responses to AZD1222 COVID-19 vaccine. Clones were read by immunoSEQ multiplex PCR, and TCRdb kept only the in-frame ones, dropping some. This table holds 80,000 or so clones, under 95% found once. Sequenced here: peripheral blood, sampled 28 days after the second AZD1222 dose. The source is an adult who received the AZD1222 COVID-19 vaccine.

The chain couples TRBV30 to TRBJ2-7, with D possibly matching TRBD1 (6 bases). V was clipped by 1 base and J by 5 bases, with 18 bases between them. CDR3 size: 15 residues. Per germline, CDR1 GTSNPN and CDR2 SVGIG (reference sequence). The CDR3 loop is CAWSGAAGAIHEQYF. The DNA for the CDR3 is TGTGCCTGGAGTGGGGCAGCAGGGGCTATCCACGAGCAGTACTTC. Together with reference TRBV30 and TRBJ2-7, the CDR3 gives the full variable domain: SQTIHQWPATLVQPVGSPLSLECTVEGTSNPNLYWYRQAAGRGLQLLFYSVGIGQISSEVPQNLSASRPQDRQFILSSKKLLLSDSGFYLCAWSGAAGAIHEQYFGPGTRLTVT.

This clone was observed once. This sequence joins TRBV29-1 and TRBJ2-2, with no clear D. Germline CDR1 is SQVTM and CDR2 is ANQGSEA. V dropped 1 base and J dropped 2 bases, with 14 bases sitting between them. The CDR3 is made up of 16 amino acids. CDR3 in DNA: TGCAGCGTTGAAGGGAATAAGGGCCCAAACACCGGGGAGCTGTTTTTT. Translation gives CSVEGNKGPNTGELFF.

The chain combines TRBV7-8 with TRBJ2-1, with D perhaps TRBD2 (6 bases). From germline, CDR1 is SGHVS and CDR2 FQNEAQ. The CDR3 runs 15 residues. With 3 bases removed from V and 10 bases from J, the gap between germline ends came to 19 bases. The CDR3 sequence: CASSFRFRERHEQFF. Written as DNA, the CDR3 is TGTGCCAGCAGCTTTCGATTCCGGGAGAGGCACGAGCAGTTCTTC.

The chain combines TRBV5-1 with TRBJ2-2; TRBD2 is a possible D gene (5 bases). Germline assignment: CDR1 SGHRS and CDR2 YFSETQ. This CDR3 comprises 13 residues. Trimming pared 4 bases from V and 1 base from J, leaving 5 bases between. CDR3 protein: CASSGGNTGELFF. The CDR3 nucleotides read TGCGCCAGCAGCGGAGGGAACACCGGGGAGCTGTTTTTT. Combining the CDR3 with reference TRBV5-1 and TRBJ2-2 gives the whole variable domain KAGVTQTPRYLIKTRGQQVTLSCSPISGHRSVSWYQQTPGQGLQFLFEYFSETQRNKGNFPGRFSGRQFSNSRSEMNVSTLELGDSALYLCASSGGNTGELFFGEGSRLTVL.

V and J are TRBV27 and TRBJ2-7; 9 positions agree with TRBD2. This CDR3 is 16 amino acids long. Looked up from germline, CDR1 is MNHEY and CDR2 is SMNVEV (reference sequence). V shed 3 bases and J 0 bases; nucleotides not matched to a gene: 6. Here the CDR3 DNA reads TGTGCCAGCAGTTTTCAGACTAGCGGACTCTCCTACGAGCAGTACTTC. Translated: CASSFQTSGLSYEQYF.

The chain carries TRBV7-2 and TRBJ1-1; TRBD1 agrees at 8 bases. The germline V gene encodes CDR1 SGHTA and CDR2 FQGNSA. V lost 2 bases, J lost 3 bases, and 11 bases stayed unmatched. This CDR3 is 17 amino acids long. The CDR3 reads CASSLHRDRPGHTEAFF. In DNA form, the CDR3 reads TGTGCCAGCAGCTTACACCGGGACAGGCCTGGGCACACTGAAGCTTTCTTT.

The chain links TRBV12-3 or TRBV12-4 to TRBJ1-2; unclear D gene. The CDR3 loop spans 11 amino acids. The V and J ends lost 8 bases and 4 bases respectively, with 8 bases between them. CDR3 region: CASGTLYGYTF. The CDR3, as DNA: TGTGCCAGCGGAACCCTCTATGGCTACACCTTC.

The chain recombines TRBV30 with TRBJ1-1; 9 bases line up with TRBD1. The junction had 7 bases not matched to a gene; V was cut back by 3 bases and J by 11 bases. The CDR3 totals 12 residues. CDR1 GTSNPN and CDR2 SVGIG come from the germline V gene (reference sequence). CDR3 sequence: CAWSVPTGGAFF. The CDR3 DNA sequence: TGTGCCTGGAGCGTCCCGACAGGGGGGGCTTTCTTT.

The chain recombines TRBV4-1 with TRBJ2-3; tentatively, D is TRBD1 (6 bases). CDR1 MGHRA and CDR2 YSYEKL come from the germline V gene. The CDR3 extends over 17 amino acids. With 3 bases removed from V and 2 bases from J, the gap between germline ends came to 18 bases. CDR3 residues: CASSHRSFRDITDTQYF. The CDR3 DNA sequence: TGCGCCAGCAGCCACCGCTCATTTCGGGACATCACAGATACGCAGTATTTT.

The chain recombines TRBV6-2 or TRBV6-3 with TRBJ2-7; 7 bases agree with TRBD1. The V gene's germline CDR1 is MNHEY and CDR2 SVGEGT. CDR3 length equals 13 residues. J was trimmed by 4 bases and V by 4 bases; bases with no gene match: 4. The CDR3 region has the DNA TGTGCCAGCAGTTCCTCGGACAGGTACGAGCAGTACTTC. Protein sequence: CASSSSDRYEQYF.

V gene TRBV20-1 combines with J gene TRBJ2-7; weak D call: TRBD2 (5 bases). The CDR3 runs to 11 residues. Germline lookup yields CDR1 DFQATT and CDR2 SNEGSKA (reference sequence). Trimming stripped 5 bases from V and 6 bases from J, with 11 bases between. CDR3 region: CSAPVGVEQYF. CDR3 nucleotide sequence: TGCAGTGCTCCGGTCGGGGTCGAGCAGTACTTC.

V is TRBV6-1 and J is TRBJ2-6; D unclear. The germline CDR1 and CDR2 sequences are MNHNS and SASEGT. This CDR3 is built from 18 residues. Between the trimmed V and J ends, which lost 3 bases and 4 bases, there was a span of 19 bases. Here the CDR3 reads CASSELEGWRTGANVLTF. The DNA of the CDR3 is TGTGCCAGCAGTGAGCTTGAAGGTTGGAGAACCGGGGCCAACGTCCTGACTTTC.

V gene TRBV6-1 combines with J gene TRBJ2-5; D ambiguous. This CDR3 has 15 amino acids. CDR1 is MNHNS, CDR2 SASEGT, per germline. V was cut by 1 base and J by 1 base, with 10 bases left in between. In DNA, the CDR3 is TGTGCCAGCAGTGAAGGTCTAGTAGTCCAAGAGACCCAGTACTTC. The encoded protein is CASSEGLVVQETQYF.

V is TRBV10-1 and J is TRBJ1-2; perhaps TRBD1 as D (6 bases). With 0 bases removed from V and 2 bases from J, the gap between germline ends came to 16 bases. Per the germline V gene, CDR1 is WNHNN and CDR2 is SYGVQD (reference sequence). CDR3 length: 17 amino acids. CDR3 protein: CASSESTRGTANYGYTF. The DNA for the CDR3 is TGCGCCAGCAGTGAGTCGACCAGGGGTACAGCAAACTATGGCTACACCTTC.

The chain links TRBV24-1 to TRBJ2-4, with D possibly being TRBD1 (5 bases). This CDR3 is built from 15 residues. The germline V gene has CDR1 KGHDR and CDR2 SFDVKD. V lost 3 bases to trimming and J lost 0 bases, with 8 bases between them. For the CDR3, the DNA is TGTGCCACCAGTGATACCAGGGAAGCCAAAAACATTCAGTACTTC. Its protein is CATSDTREAKNIQYF.

The CDR3 DNA is TGTGCCAGCAGCGTAGGTGGGCAGGGGCACACCATATATTTT. Amino acids: CASSVGGQGHTIYF. The chain employs TRBV9 and TRBJ1-3, with D perhaps matching TRBD1 (6 bases). Trimming cost V 0 bases and J 8 bases, with 12 bases left between them. Germline CDR1 reads SGDLS; CDR2 reads YYNGEE. The CDR3 has 14 amino acids.

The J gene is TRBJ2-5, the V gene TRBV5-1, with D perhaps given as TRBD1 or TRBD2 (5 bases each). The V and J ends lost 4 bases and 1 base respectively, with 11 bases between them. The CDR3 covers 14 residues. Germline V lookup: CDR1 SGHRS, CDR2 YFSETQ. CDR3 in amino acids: CASSLGRTQETQYF. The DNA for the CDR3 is TGCGCCAGCAGCCTGGGACGGACCCAAGAGACCCAGTACTTC.

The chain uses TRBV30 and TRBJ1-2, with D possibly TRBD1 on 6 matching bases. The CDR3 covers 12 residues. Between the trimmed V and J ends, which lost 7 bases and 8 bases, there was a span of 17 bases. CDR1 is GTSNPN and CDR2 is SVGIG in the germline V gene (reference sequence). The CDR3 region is CASGGGAGGYTF. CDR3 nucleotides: TGTGCCTCCGGCGGGGGGGCTGGAGGCTACACCTTC.

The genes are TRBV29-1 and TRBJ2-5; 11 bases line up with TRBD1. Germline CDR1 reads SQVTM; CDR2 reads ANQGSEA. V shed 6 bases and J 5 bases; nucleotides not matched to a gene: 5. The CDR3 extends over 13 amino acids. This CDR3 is CSVGQGAWETQYF. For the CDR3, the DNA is TGCAGCGTAGGACAGGGGGCATGGGAGACCCAGTACTTC.

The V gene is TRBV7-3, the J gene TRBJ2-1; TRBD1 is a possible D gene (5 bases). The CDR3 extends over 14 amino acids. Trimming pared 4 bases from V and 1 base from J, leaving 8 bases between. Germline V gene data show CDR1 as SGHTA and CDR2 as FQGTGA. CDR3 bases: TGTGCCAGCAGCTCGGACAATTCCTACAATGAGCAGTTCTTC. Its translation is CASSSDNSYNEQFF.

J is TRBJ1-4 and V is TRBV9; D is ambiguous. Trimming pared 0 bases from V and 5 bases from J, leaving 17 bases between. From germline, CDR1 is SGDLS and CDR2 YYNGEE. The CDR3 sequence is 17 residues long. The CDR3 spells CASSVGRGNRINEKLFF. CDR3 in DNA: TGTGCCAGCAGCGTAGGGCGCGGGAACCGGATAAATGAAAAACTGTTTTTT.

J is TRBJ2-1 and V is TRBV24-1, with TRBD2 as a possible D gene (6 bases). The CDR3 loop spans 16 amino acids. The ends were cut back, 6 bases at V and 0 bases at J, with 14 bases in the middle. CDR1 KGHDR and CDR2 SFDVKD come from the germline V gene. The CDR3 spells CATSSSGPSSYNEQFF. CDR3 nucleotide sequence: TGTGCCACCAGTTCCAGCGGGCCGAGCTCCTACAATGAGCAGTTCTTC.

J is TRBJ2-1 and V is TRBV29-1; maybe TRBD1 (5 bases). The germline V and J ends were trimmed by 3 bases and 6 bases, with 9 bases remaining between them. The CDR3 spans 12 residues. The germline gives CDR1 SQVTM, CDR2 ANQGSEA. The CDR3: CSVEQGFNEQFF. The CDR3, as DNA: TGCAGCGTTGAGCAGGGTTTCAATGAGCAGTTCTTC.

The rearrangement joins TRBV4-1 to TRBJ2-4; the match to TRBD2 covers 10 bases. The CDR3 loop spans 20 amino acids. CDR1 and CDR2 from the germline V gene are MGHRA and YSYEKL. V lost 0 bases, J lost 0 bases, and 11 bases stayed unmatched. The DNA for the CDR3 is TGCGCCAGCAGCCAAGAATCGCCTAGCGGGAGTGGGTTAGCCAAAAACATTCAGTACTTC. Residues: CASSQESPSGSGLAKNIQYF.

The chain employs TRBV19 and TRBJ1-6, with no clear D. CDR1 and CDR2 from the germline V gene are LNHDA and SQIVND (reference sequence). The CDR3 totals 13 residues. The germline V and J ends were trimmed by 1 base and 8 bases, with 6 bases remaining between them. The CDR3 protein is CASSIGGDSPLHF. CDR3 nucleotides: TGTGCCAGTAGTATAGGGGGAGATTCACCCCTCCACTTT.